This TCR beta chain was documented in a study of T cells after yellow fever vaccination (dated by TCRdb to the late 2010s). Some background on the complete study: The SMART-Seq v4 Ultra Low Input RNA kit was used to prepare libraries from fractions with low cell numbers. To follow T-cell clones before and after primary and booster YFV17D yellow fever vaccination, bulk TCR alpha and beta repertoires were sequenced over time. Two healthy male donors made up the cohort, one aged 18 to 29 years and the other aged 30 to 40 years. Blood samples were taken at several timepoints before and after primary and secondary immunization, and bulk PBMC replicates and cell subsets were isolated.

About this clonotype: It has no known antigen specificity. It has no much larger one-base neighbor in the sample; base qualities were not kept.

This sample was sequenced with an Illumina NovaSeq 6000. TCR cDNA was made using 5'RACE template switching, a step that added a universal primer site and unique molecular identifiers. Priming of cDNA synthesis was performed from both the TCR alpha and TCR beta constant segments. Library amplification involved two PCR steps, and the second step added sample barcodes and sequencing adapters. Sequencing of the libraries was done on either Illumina HiSeq 2500 (2x100 bp) or NovaSeq (2x150 bp). Per the source publication's procedure: MIGEC handled demultiplexing of reads and collapsing into UMI consensus sequences, while MiXCR performed V(D)J alignment. Vaccine-responding clonotypes were defined with edgeR using replicate PBMC samples, requiring FDR below 0.01 and a log2 fold change above 5 up to day 15. CD4 or CD8 identity was assigned to each bulk clonotype according to whether the clonotype was present at higher abundance in the sequenced CD4 repertoire or the sequenced CD8 repertoire. TCRdb ran its own pipeline on the public reads, namely fastp trimming at Q25 and MiXCR clone calling, and kept in-frame beta chains. Rows with a matching CDR3 protein are joined into one entry that keeps the most common DNA and genes. TCRdb, not the authors, supplied the V and J calls. Present in this sample are 250,000 to 350,000 distinct CDR3 sequences, around 4.4% of which were seen just once. Less than 20% of the sample is taken by the ten largest.

What the work shows at the level of the full study, not this receptor alone: The secondary T-cell response was found to be weaker but faster than the primary response, with a peak reached on day 5 rather than on day 15. Because the study included only a couple of donors, the extent to which the findings can be generalized is limited. A small share of clonotypes was detected in both CD4 and CD8 compartments, with the overlap likely arising from convergent recombination. Most clones expanded after primary vaccination were re-detected after the booster (around 96% of CD4 and around nine tenths of CD8), suggesting broad memory maintenance. FACS-sorted repertoires could contain abundant contaminating clonotypes from the bulk population, so computational filtering was required.

According to the study, the label for this sample's treatment or condition signals: live attenuated yellow fever vaccine strain. At each blood-draw timepoint, two biological replicates of bulk PBMCs were collected. A standard Ficoll-Paque protocol was used to isolate PBMCs from peripheral blood. RNA was extracted with TriZol from bulk PBMCs, CD4 and CD8 fractions, and dextramer-positive and dextramer-negative fractions. Trimming at the junction amounts to 8 bases on V and 5 bases on J, and the germline ends lie 15 bases apart. According to the germline V gene, CDR1 reads ENHRY and CDR2 reads SYGVKD. The CDR3, cysteine through phenylalanine, is 13 amino acids long. Only the CDR3 region is kept as DNA, spanning 39 bases read in frame from base 1.

The TCR comes from a man between 18 and 29 years old who received the YFV17D yellow fever vaccine. Here the sequenced sample was PBMCs, taken 15 days after the yellow fever booster vaccination. The chain employs TRBV10-3 and TRBJ2-5; too little of a D gene remains to name it. The CDR3 region has the sequence CAIGRALEETQYF. The bases read TGTGCCATCGGTCGGGCTCTAGAGGAGACCCAGTACTTC.